Following are 6 T cell receptor beta chains from one sample sequenced in a study of Graves' ophthalmopathy and Graves' hyperthyroidism. The study amplified TCR beta CDR3 regions using RNA transcripts. The authors performed first-round RT-PCR with HTBI primers and then a second-round multiplex PCR. TCRdb reanalysed the multiplex PCR reads using MiXCR and keeps one entry per CDR3 protein. The sample has 300,000 to 400,000 distinct CDR3 sequences; 15% to 20% are singletons. What was sequenced was peripheral blood. The source is an adult woman with stable Graves' hyperthyroidism.

At least ten counts were recorded for this clonotype. The chain joins TRBV30 to TRBJ1-6, with no clear D. V dropped 3 bases and J dropped 6 bases, with 6 bases sitting between them. This CDR3 is 12 amino acids long. Germline V CDR1 and CDR2: GTSNPN, SVGIG (reference sequence). CDR3 region: CAWRGFNSPLHF. For the CDR3, the DNA is TGTGCCTGGAGGGGGTTTAATTCACCCCTCCACTTT.

The CDR3, as DNA: TGTGCCAGCAGTTATGCAGGGAGGGATGGCTACACCTTC. It yields the protein CASSYAGRDGYTF. The rearrangement joins TRBV6-2 or TRBV6-3 to TRBJ1-2, with a possible D match to TRBD1 (5 bases). Germline V gene lookup returns CDR1 MNHEY and CDR2 SVGEGT. This CDR3 spans 13 amino acids. Trimming took off 3 bases at V and 6 bases at J, with 11 bases between the two ends.

There are many counts of this clonotype. The V call is TRBV27, the J call TRBJ2-7; D not certain. Trimming took off 2 bases at V and 4 bases at J, with 12 bases between the two ends. Germline CDR1 and CDR2: MNHEY and SMNVEV (reference sequence). The CDR3 extends over 14 amino acids. CDR3 sequence: CASSLLLPPYEQYF. Written as DNA, the CDR3 is TGTGCCAGCAGTTTACTGCTCCCCCCGTACGAGCAGTACTTC.

This clonotype was counted ten times or more. V usage is TRBV9 and J usage is TRBJ2-5, with TRBD2 matching over 8 bases. This CDR3 has 17 residues. CDR1 is SGDLS and CDR2 is YYNGEE in the germline V gene. The V gene end was trimmed by 1 base and the J gene end by 0 bases; junction bases not matched to a gene: 8. CDR3 sequence reads: CASSVSSTGGDQETQYF. CDR3 nucleotides: TGTGCCAGCAGCGTATCCTCAACGGGAGGGGACCAAGAGACCCAGTACTTC.

Many counts were recorded for this clonotype. V gene TRBV7-8 combines with J gene TRBJ2-1, with D hard to call. The CDR3 is made up of 15 amino acids. The germline V gene has CDR1 SGHVS and CDR2 FQNEAQ. V lost 5 bases, J lost 1 base, and 12 bases lay in between. The CDR3 loop reads CASSLTAFSYNEQFF. The CDR3 DNA is TGTGCCAGCAGCCTAACGGCGTTTTCCTACAATGAGCAGTTCTTC.

This clonotype was detected a few times. The chain carries TRBV12-3 or TRBV12-4 and TRBJ2-7; D may be TRBD1 or TRBD2 (5 bases each). V gave up 10 bases and J gave up 0 bases, with 16 bases separating them. CDR3 size: 14 residues. CDR3 sequence reads: CAITTGASSYEQYF. The CDR3 DNA reads TGTGCCATCACTACCGGGGCCAGCTCCTACGAGCAGTACTTC.